This T cell receptor beta chain is from a study of T cell repertoires in cytomegalovirus infection. Findings of the study overall: HLA-C-restricted CMV-specific TCR beta clonotypes prevailed in the ex vivo response.

TCRdb reprocessed the reads via MiXCR and lists one record per CDR3 protein. The repertoire has some 440,000 distinct CDR3 sequences, about 33% of them found once; the top ten carry roughly 13%. V was clipped by 3 bases and J by 4 bases, with 4 bases between them. From germline, CDR1 is KGHSH and CDR2 LQKENI. The CDR3 has 11 amino acids. Remarks on this clonotype: Its matching antigen is unknown.

The chain joins TRBV18 to TRBJ2-7, with D uncertain. The receptor was derived from a human donor in good health (CMV status not recorded). Some clones in this sample may be carry-over from other donors' samples. The sample consisted of PBMCs. CDR3 sequence: CASSPEYEQYF. CDR3 nucleotides: TGTGCCAGCTCACCCGAATACGAGCAGTACTTC.